Following are 2 T cell receptor beta chains from one sample sequenced in a study of PD-1 blockade in classical Hodgkin lymphoma. There was relapse after autologous stem cell transplantation in every patient, and there was variation in brentuximab vedotin exposure. The data were produced by immunoSEQ multiplex PCR, yet TCRdb's version contains in-frame clones alone and is incomplete. This sample has tens of thousands of clones, with roughly nine tenths found just once. The source material was peripheral blood mononuclear cells (PBMCs), sampled before the second cycle of nivolumab. These receptors came from a human donor with classical Hodgkin lymphoma.

This rearrangement joins TRBV28 to TRBJ1-1, with D unresolved. Trimming stripped 3 bases from V and 2 bases from J, with 13 bases between. The V gene's germline CDR1 is MDHEN and CDR2 SYDVKM. The CDR3 has 15 residues. CDR3 in amino acids: CASSFPQLSNTEAFF. The CDR3 DNA reads TGTGCCAGCAGTTTCCCCCAGCTTTCAAACACTGAAGCTTTCTTT.

The V and J genes are TRBV11-2 and TRBJ1-5, with 8 nucleotides matching TRBD1. Germline CDR1 SGHAT, CDR2 FQNNGV. CDR3 length: 16 residues. With V trimmed by 1 base and J by 9 bases, 11 bases remained unmatched. CDR3 bases: TGTGCCAGCAGCTTAGGGGAATCAGGGGGCTATCGGCCCCAGCATTTT. Translated: CASSLGESGGYRPQHF.